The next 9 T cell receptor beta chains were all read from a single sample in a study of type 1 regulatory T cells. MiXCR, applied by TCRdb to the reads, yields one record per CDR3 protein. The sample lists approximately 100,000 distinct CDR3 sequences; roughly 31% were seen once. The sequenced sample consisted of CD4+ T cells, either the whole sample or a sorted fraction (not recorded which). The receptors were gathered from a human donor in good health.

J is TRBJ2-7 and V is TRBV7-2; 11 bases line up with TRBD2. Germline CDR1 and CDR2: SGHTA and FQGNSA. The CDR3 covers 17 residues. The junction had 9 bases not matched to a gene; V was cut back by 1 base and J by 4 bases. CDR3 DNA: TGTGCCAGCAGCTTAGGGGTTGGTAGCGGGAGGGCGTACGAGCAGTACTTC. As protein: CASSLGVGSGRAYEQYF. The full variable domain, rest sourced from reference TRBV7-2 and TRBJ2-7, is GAGVSQSPSNKVTEKGKDVELRCDPISGHTALYWYRQSLGQGLEFLIYFQGNSAPDKSGLPSDRFSAERTGGSVSTLTIQRTQQEDSAVYLCASSLGVGSGRAYEQYFGPGTRLTVT.

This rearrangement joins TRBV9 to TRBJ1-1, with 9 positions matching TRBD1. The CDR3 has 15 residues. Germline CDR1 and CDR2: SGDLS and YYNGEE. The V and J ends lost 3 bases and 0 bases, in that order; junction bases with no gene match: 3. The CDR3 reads CASSEGTGLNTEAFF. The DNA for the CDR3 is TGTGCCAGCAGCGAGGGGACAGGGTTGAACACTGAAGCTTTCTTT.

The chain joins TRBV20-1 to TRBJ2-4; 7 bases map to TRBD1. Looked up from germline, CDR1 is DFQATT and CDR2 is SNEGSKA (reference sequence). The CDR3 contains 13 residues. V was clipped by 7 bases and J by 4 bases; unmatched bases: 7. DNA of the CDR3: TGCAGTGTACACCAACAGGGGAAAAACATTCAGTACTTC. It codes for CSVHQQGKNIQYF.

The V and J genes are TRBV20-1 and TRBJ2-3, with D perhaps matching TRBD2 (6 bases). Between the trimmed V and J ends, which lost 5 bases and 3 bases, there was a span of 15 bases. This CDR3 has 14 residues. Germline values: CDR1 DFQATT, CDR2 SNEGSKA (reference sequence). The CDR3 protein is CSAPDARETDTQYF. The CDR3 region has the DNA TGCAGTGCTCCCGACGCACGGGAGACAGATACGCAGTATTTT.

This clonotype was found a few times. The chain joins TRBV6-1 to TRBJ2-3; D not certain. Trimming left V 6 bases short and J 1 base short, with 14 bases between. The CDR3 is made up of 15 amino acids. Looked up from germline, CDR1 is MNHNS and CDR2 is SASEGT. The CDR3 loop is CASSAKTQGTDTQYF. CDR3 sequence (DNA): TGTGCCAGCAGCGCGAAGACCCAGGGCACAGATACGCAGTATTTT.

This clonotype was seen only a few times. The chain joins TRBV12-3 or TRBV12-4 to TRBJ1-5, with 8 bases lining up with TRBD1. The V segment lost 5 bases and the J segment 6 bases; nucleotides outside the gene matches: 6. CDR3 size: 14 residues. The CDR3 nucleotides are TGTGCCAGCAGTAACACAGGGGGTGGTCAGCCCCAGCATTTT. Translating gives CASSNTGGGQPQHF.

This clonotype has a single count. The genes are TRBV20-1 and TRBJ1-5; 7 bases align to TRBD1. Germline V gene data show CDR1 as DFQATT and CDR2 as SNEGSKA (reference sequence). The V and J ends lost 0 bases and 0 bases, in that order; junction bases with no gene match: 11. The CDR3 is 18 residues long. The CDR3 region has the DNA TGCAGTGCTAGAGATCCGCGAACAGGGGATCTTAGCAATCAGCCCCAGCATTTT. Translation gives CSARDPRTGDLSNQPQHF.

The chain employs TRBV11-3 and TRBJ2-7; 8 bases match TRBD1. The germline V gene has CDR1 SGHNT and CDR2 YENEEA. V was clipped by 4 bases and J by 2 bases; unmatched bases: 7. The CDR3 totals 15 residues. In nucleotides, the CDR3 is TGTGCCAGCAGCTCCAGGGGGCGGGAACCCTACGAGCAGTACTTC. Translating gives CASSSRGREPYEQYF.

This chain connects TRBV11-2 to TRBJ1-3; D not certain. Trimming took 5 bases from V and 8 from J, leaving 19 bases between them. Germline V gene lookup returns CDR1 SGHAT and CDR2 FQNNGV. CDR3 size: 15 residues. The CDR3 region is CASSPVTGSRDTIYF. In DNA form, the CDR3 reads TGTGCCAGCAGCCCAGTTACGGGATCCCGGGACACCATATATTTT.